Listed here are 21 T cell receptor beta chains from one sample, sequenced in a study of T-cell reconstitution after alpha-beta-depleted transplantation in children (dated by TCRdb to the mid-2010s). Sample treatment or condition, as interpreted from the label and publication: allogeneic hematopoietic cell transplantation with graft depleted of TCRalphabeta T cells and CD19 B cells. The library was produced with PCR. TCRdb shows the sequencer as Illumina HiSeq 2500. Molecular barcoding was employed in the preparation of TCR libraries, with unique molecular identifiers being used to normalize TCRbeta repertoire quantification. In TCRdb, the public reads were trimmed at Q25 with fastp and aligned with MiXCR, with productive beta chains retained. Here each entry gathers all rows of one CDR3 protein and keeps the most common genes and DNA. The table for this sample lists hundreds of thousands of distinct CDR3 sequences; 15% to 20% of them were counted only once. The ten biggest clones cover roughly 4.8% of the sample.

Material: PBMCs, mostly from graft donor cells, obtained 360 days after TCRalphabeta/CD19-depleted stem cell transplant. The source of these receptors is a male patient aged 5 to 17 who had a stem cell transplant for acute lymphoblastic leukemia, so the T cells may come from the graft donor.

The chain links TRBV6-1 to TRBJ2-3; D is perhaps TRBD2 (6 bases). The V end was cut by 4 bases, the J end by 5 bases, with 13 bases between. In germline, CDR1 is MNHNS, CDR2 SASEGT. The CDR3 loop spans 14 amino acids. In nucleotides, the CDR3 is TGTGCCAGCAGTGCTCGGGAGAGGCAAGATACGCAGTATTTT. Translated: CASSARERQDTQYF.

The chain recombines TRBV3-1 with TRBJ2-7, with TRBD1 matching over 8 bases. Germline V CDR1 and CDR2: LGHDT, YNNKEL (reference sequence). The length of the CDR3 is 19 residues. Trimming took 8 bases from V and 0 from J; bases not matched to a gene: 21. CDR3 loop: CASCFTGQDLSTVSYEQYF. The DNA for the CDR3 is TGTGCCAGCTGTTTCACGGGACAGGATTTGTCTACCGTCTCCTACGAGCAGTACTTC.

The rearrangement joins TRBV25-1 to TRBJ2-2; 10 bases line up with TRBD2. The V gene end was trimmed by 3 bases and the J gene end by 0 bases; junction bases not matched to a gene: 7. Germline V lookup: CDR1 MGHDK, CDR2 SYGVNS. CDR3 length equals 18 residues. The CDR3, as DNA: TGTGCCAGCAGTGACCCGGGGACTAGCGCCACGAACACCGGGGAGCTGTTTTTT. Translating it yields CASSDPGTSATNTGELFF.

This clonotype was seen a few times. This chain uses TRBV20-1 with TRBJ2-3; TRBD2 aligns across 11 bases. Germline V gene lookup returns CDR1 DFQATT and CDR2 SNEGSKA (reference sequence). V was pared by 5 bases and J by 4 bases, with 5 bases of the junction left unmatched. This CDR3 has 14 amino acids. As DNA, the CDR3 is TGCAGTGCTGCCCTAGCGGGAGGTCCAGATACGCAGTATTTT. Its protein is CSAALAGGPDTQYF.

This clonotype was counted at least ten times. J is TRBJ1-2 and V is TRBV7-6; 8 bases fit TRBD1. With 8 bases clipped from V and 8 bases from J, the junction kept 7 bases outside the gene matches. The CDR3 is made up of 12 amino acids. Per germline, CDR1 SGHVS and CDR2 FNYEAQ. In nucleotides, the CDR3 is TGTGCCAGCGGTCCGGGACAGGCAGGCTACACCTTC. Amino acids: CASGPGQAGYTF.

This clonotype was found a few times. The chain carries TRBV18 and TRBJ2-5; D remains unclear. The germline V gene encodes CDR1 KGHSH and CDR2 LQKENI. The CDR3 covers 13 residues. Trimming shortened V by 3 bases and J by 4 bases, and 9 bases separated the two germline ends. CDR3 sequence: CASSPSIPETQYF. CDR3 bases: TGTGCCAGCTCACCGTCCATTCCAGAGACCCAGTACTTC.

V is TRBV5-1 and J is TRBJ1-2; D call uncertain. V was cut by 1 base and J by 2 bases, with 9 bases left in between. Germline values: CDR1 SGHRS, CDR2 YFSETQ. The CDR3 loop spans 14 amino acids. The CDR3 protein is CASSLLTLNYGYTF. The CDR3 coding sequence is TGCGCCAGCAGCTTGTTGACTTTGAACTATGGCTACACCTTC.

The chain couples TRBV7-2 to TRBJ2-7; D is tentatively TRBD1 or TRBD2 (5 bases each). The V and J ends lost 5 bases and 4 bases respectively, with 24 bases between them. The CDR3 is 17 amino acids. From germline, CDR1 is SGHTA and CDR2 FQGNSA. The CDR3 DNA follows: TGTGCCAGCAGCCGCCGCGTGGGAGTCTTAAGGGGTTACGAGCAGTACTTC. Protein sequence: CASSRRVGVLRGYEQYF. The full variable domain, with the rest looked up from reference TRBV7-2 and TRBJ2-7, is GAGVSQSPSNKVTEKGKDVELRCDPISGHTALYWYRQSLGQGLEFLIYFQGNSAPDKSGLPSDRFSAERTGGSVSTLTIQRTQQEDSAVYLCASSRRVGVLRGYEQYFGPGTRLTVT.

The chain has TRBV7-8 and TRBJ2-7, with 11 bases fitting TRBD2. The CDR3 is 17 residues long. The germline V gene encodes CDR1 SGHVS and CDR2 FQNEAQ. J lost 3 bases, V lost 1 base, and 8 bases had no gene match. The CDR3 DNA is TGTGCCAGCAGCTTAGTGGCGGTTAGCGGGAGGGACTACGAGCAGTACTTC. It yields the protein CASSLVAVSGRDYEQYF.

The chain couples TRBV7-8 to TRBJ1-4, with TRBD1 identical over 8 bases. V lost 3 bases to trimming and J lost 2 bases; unmatched junction nucleotides: 8. There are 17 residues in the CDR3. CDR1 and CDR2 (germline): SGHVS, FQNEAQ. CDR3 DNA: TGTGCCAGCAGCTTCCTGGACAGGGATGAGACTAATGAAAAACTGTTTTTT. Amino acids: CASSFLDRDETNEKLFF.

This clonotype has ten or more counts. The chain joins TRBV4-1 to TRBJ2-1; possibly TRBD2 for D (5 bases). This CDR3 spans 13 amino acids. Trimming removed 6 bases at V and 3 bases at J, with 9 bases between. In germline, CDR1 is MGHRA, CDR2 YSYEKL. The CDR3 coding sequence is TGCGCCAGCAGACGGACTGGCTACAATGAGCAGTTCTTC. This encodes CASRRTGYNEQFF.

This clonotype has more than one count but fewer than ten. This rearrangement joins TRBV20-1 to TRBJ2-7; a weak D match, TRBD1 (6 bases). V lost 6 bases to trimming and J lost 3 bases, with 12 bases between them. This CDR3 spans 12 amino acids. The germline CDR1 and CDR2 sequences are DFQATT and SNEGSKA (reference sequence). The CDR3 reads CSALPTGYEQYF. The CDR3 DNA reads as TGCAGTGCCCTCCCGACAGGCTACGAGCAGTACTTC.

This clonotype came up a few times. The V call is TRBV28, the J call TRBJ2-7, with TRBD2 matching over 7 bases. Germline trimming cut 4 bases from V and 5 bases from J; bases unmatched to any gene: 11. The CDR3 covers 15 residues. Germline assignment: CDR1 MDHEN and CDR2 SYDVKM. CDR3 sequence reads: CASSSPSGGSNEQYF. The CDR3 region has the DNA TGTGCCAGCAGTTCCCCAAGTGGCGGGAGTAACGAGCAGTACTTC.

This clonotype appeared a few times. The rearrangement links TRBV18 to TRBJ2-7; TRBD1 matches at 9 bases. The J segment lost 2 bases and the V segment lost 2 bases, leaving 10 bases of the junction unmatched. CDR3 size: 17 residues. Germline V gene data show CDR1 as KGHSH and CDR2 as LQKENI. CDR3 in amino acids: CASSPISPGQGPYEQYF. The DNA of the CDR3 is TGTGCCAGCTCACCAATCTCCCCGGGACAGGGCCCCTACGAGCAGTACTTC.

This clonotype was seen a handful of times. The chain is built from TRBV25-1 and TRBJ2-7, with 9 positions matching TRBD1. The CDR3 totals 15 residues. The germline V gene encodes CDR1 MGHDK and CDR2 SYGVNS. V dropped 4 bases and J dropped 7; count of bases not matched to a gene: 11. The CDR3 DNA reads as TGTGCCAGCAGTGTCTTCCAAACAGGGGGCGGTGAGCAGTACTTC. Its translation is CASSVFQTGGGEQYF.

V gene TRBV5-6 combines with J gene TRBJ2-2; D is undetermined. This CDR3 is built from 16 residues. Trimming removed 0 bases from V and 0 bases from J, with 9 bases in between. In germline, CDR1 is SGHDT, CDR2 YYEEEE. In DNA form, the CDR3 reads TGTGCCAGCAGCTTGGTTCCCGTCGCGAACACCGGGGAGCTGTTTTTT. It is translated as CASSLVPVANTGELFF.

A few counts support this clonotype. The chain employs TRBV10-2 and TRBJ2-7, with 10 bases aligning to TRBD2. This CDR3 is 17 amino acids long. The germline V gene encodes CDR1 WSHSY and CDR2 SAAADI. Trimming took 6 bases from V and 0 from J; bases not matched to a gene: 11. In nucleotides, the CDR3 is TGCGCCAGCAGACAGGGGTTAGCGGGAGGCACCTCCTACGAGCAGTACTTC. Translation: CASRQGLAGGTSYEQYF.

There are a few counts of this clonotype. The chain is built from TRBV5-1 and TRBJ2-6; D gene ambiguous. CDR3 length: 19 residues. From germline, CDR1 is SGHRS and CDR2 YFSETQ. V was clipped by 0 bases and J by 0 bases, with 16 bases between them. The CDR3 loop reads CASSLAEVGPYSGANVLTF. In DNA form, the CDR3 reads TGCGCCAGCAGCTTGGCCGAGGTAGGGCCGTACTCTGGGGCCAACGTCCTGACTTTC.

This clonotype was counted only a few times. As DNA, the CDR3 is TGTGCCAGCAGTGAATATAGATCTGGATTAGACAATGAGCAGTTCTTC. Protein product: CASSEYRSGLDNEQFF. The rearrangement uses TRBV25-1 and TRBJ2-1, with D unclear. The V gene lost 0 bases and the J gene lost 5 bases, with 14 bases spanning the gap. Germline loops: CDR1 MGHDK, CDR2 SYGVNS. The CDR3 runs to 16 residues.

This clonotype has only a few counts. This chain joins TRBV7-9 and TRBJ2-5; possible D gene TRBD1, 6 bases. Germline-derived CDR1 and CDR2 are SEHNR and FQNEAQ (reference sequence). Trimming removed 2 bases from V and 4 bases from J, with 17 bases in between. This CDR3 contains 16 residues. CDR3 in amino acids: CASSLQGTSRTETQYF. CDR3 DNA sequence: TGTGCCAGCAGCTTACAGGGGACGAGCAGAACAGAGACCCAGTACTTC.

V is TRBV20-1 and J is TRBJ2-7; 9 bases are shared with TRBD2. Looked up from germline, CDR1 is DFQATT and CDR2 is SNEGSKA (reference sequence). This CDR3 is 14 amino acids long. The ends lost 0 bases at V and 0 bases at J; junction bases unmatched: 0. The CDR3 nucleotides read TGCAGTGCTAGAGATAGCGGGGGCTCCTACGAGCAGTACTTC. This translates into CSARDSGGSYEQYF.